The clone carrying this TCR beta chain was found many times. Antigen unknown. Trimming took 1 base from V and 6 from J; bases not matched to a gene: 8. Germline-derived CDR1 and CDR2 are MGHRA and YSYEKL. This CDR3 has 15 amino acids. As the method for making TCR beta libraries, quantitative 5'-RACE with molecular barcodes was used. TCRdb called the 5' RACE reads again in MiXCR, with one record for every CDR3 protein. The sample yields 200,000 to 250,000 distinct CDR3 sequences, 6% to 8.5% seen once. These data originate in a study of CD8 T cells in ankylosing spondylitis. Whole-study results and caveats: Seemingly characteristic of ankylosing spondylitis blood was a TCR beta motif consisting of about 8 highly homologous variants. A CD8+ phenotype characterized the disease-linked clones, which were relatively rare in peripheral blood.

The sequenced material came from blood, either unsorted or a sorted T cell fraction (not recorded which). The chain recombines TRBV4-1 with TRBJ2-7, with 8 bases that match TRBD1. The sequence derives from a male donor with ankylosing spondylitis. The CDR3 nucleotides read TGCGCCAGCAGCCAAGGGACAGGGTTTGATCTCGAGCAGTACTTC. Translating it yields CASSQGTGFDLEQYF.